These 28 T cell receptor beta chains came from one sample sequenced in a study of T-cell memory formation after mild COVID-19. Via MiXCR, TCRdb re-called the 5' RACE reads, giving one row per CDR3 protein. This sample has 380,000 or so distinct CDR3 sequences, with around 14% found just once. The sample consisted of PBMCs or a T cell subset sorted from them (not recorded which). These receptors were taken from a man aged 18 to 30 who had mild COVID-19 (a few samples of this study predate the infection). Cell type and time point are not known.

This clonotype came up a few times. The V and J genes are TRBV19 and TRBJ2-7; a possible D gene is TRBD2 (6 bases). Trimming shortened V by 11 bases and J by 0 bases, and 14 bases separated the two germline ends. The germline CDR1 and CDR2 sequences are LNHDA and SQIVND (reference sequence). This CDR3 comprises 13 residues. As DNA, the CDR3 is TGTGCCGATAGCCTGGGGGGCTCCTACGAGCAGTACGTC. It specifies CADSLGGSYEQYV.

The chain links TRBV7-3 to TRBJ2-5; the match to TRBD2 covers 11 bases. The CDR3 contains 15 residues. V shed 3 bases and J 5 bases; nucleotides not matched to a gene: 5. CDR1 is SGHTA and CDR2 is FQGTGA in the germline V gene. CDR3 loop: CASSFRLAGLETQYF. CDR3 DNA: TGTGCCAGCAGCTTCCGACTAGCGGGGTTGGAGACCCAGTACTTC.

This clonotype was picked up a small number of times. The chain has TRBV7-9 and TRBJ2-3; D assignment may be TRBD1 or TRBD2 (5 bases each). Germline V lookup: CDR1 SEHNR, CDR2 FQNEAQ (reference sequence). The ends were cut back, 6 bases at V and 5 bases at J, with 15 bases in the middle. The CDR3 sequence is 14 residues long. The CDR3 DNA sequence: TGTGCCAGCAGTCGATATGGGGGTGGAGATACGCAGTATTTT. This codes for CASSRYGGGDTQYF.

This clonotype came up a few times. The J gene is TRBJ2-7, the V gene TRBV6-6, with 7 bases identical to TRBD1. V lost 2 bases, J lost 7 bases, and 8 bases stayed unmatched. The germline CDR1 and CDR2 sequences are MNHNY and SVGAGI (reference sequence). The CDR3 consists of 14 residues. CDR3 loop: CASSYGAQGLEQYV. CDR3 nucleotides: TGTGCCAGCAGTTACGGGGCACAGGGGTTGGAGCAGTACGTC.

The chain is built from TRBV7-3 and TRBJ2-1; TRBD2 aligns across 9 bases. Germline CDR1 reads SGHTA; CDR2 reads FQGTGA. V shed 3 bases and J 4 bases; nucleotides not matched to a gene: 7. CDR3 size: 16 residues. As DNA, the CDR3 is TGTGCCAGCAGCTTGATTCTAGCGGGGAAATACAATGAGCAGTTCTTC. Its translation is CASSLILAGKYNEQFF.

The table lists this clonotype with a few counts. The CDR3 protein is CASSKRGGQETQYF. Written as DNA, the CDR3 is TGTGCCAGCAGCAAGCGGGGGGGGCAAGAGACCCAGTACTTC. The gene calls are TRBV12-3 or TRBV12-4 and TRBJ2-5; 10 positions match TRBD2. The CDR3 spans 14 residues. The V and J ends lost 6 bases and 2 bases, in that order; junction bases with no gene match: 3.

This clonotype turned up a few times. The chain couples TRBV6-5 to TRBJ1-1; possible D gene TRBD1, 6 bases. The CDR3 has 13 amino acids. The germline CDR1 and CDR2 sequences are MNHEY and SVGAGI. Trimming cost V 8 bases and J 0 bases, with 10 bases left between them. The CDR3 spells CASGNRVNTEAFF. DNA of the CDR3: TGTGCCAGCGGAAACAGGGTGAACACTGAAGCTTTCTTT.

The count of this clonotype is one. The junction departs from germline at one end; a sequencing error may be responsible. The chain has TRBV7-7 and TRBJ1-5, with D perhaps TRBD1 (5 bases). The CDR3 length is 16 residues. Germline CDR1 SSHAT, CDR2 FNYEAQ (reference sequence). CDR3 protein: CASSPLQPRGRQPQHF. CDR3 DNA sequence: TGTGCTAGCAGCCCCCTGCAACCAAGGGGACGGCAGCCCCAGCATTTT.

V usage is TRBV9 and J usage is TRBJ2-1; TRBD2 aligns across 14 bases. The J segment lost 6 bases and the V segment lost 5 bases, leaving 10 bases of the junction unmatched. This CDR3 contains 17 residues. The germline CDR1 and CDR2 sequences are SGDLS and YYNGEE. This CDR3 is CASSSGLAGGRSNEQFF. CDR3 bases: TGTGCCAGCAGTTCAGGACTAGCGGGGGGCCGAAGCAATGAGCAGTTCTTC.

The genes are TRBV5-6 and TRBJ1-1, with D perhaps matching TRBD1 (5 bases). The germline V and J ends were trimmed by 4 bases and 3 bases, with 13 bases remaining between them. CDR1 is SGHDT and CDR2 is YYEEEE in the germline V gene. The CDR3 sequence is 14 residues long. The CDR3 loop reads CASSARGLHTEAFF. For the CDR3, the DNA is TGTGCCAGCAGCGCCCGGGGGTTGCACACTGAAGCTTTCTTT.

This clonotype was picked up a small number of times. The chain combines TRBV3-1 with TRBJ1-6, with D possibly matching TRBD1 (5 bases). Looked up from germline, CDR1 is LGHDT and CDR2 is YNNKEL (reference sequence). This CDR3 has 15 residues. Deletions cut 8 bases from V and 6 bases from J, with 17 bases between. This CDR3 is CASHWGDRRNSPLHF. The CDR3 DNA reads TGTGCCAGCCACTGGGGGGACCGACGTAATTCACCCCTCCACTTT. The full variable domain, rest sourced from reference TRBV3-1 and TRBJ1-6, is DTAVSQTPKYLVTQMGNDKSIKCEQNLGHDTMYWYKQDSKKFLKIMFSYNNKELIINETVPNRFSPKSPDKAHLNLHINSLELGDSAVYFCASHWGDRRNSPLHFGNGTRLTVT.

This clonotype was counted a few times. The V and J genes are TRBV4-2 and TRBJ1-2, with D unresolved. The CDR3 length is 14 residues. Deletions cut 0 bases from V and 4 bases from J, with 9 bases between. The germline V gene encodes CDR1 LGHNA and CDR2 YNFKEQ. For the CDR3, the DNA is TGTGCCAGCAGCCAAGAAGAAGGGTTCTATGGCTACACCTTC. Residues: CASSQEEGFYGYTF.

This clonotype has only a few counts. The chain joins TRBV9 to TRBJ2-5; 9 bases are shared with TRBD1. The CDR3 is made up of 15 amino acids. V was clipped by 1 base and J by 4 bases; unmatched bases: 5. Germline CDR1 SGDLS, CDR2 YYNGEE. The CDR3 reads CASSVRDRAIETQYF. In DNA, the CDR3 is TGTGCCAGCAGCGTACGGGACAGGGCCATAGAGACCCAGTACTTC.

This clonotype has a handful of counts. CDR3 sequence: CASSFLQYYGYTF. CDR3 bases: TGTGCCAGCAGCTTTTTACAGTACTATGGCTACACCTTC. The chain links TRBV7-8 to TRBJ1-2; D unresolved. Germline V gene data show CDR1 as SGHVS and CDR2 as FQNEAQ. The CDR3 is made up of 13 amino acids. Deletions cut 3 bases from V and 3 bases from J, with 8 bases between.

This clonotype was seen a few times. The chain couples TRBV5-1 to TRBJ2-7, with D possibly being TRBD1 (5 bases). V gave up 3 bases and J gave up 6 bases, with 10 bases separating them. This CDR3 has 12 residues. Germline V gives CDR1 SGHRS, CDR2 YFSETQ. The CDR3 DNA reads TGCGCCAGCAGCTGGACAAGGGTCGAGCAGTACTTC. Its translation is CASSWTRVEQYF.

V is TRBV7-2 and J is TRBJ2-3; 8 bases map to TRBD1. With V trimmed by 5 bases and J by 2 bases, 6 bases remained unmatched. Germline lookup yields CDR1 SGHTA and CDR2 FQGNSA. CDR3 length: 15 amino acids. The CDR3 here is CASSQWDRYTDTQYF. CDR3 coding DNA: TGTGCCAGCAGCCAATGGGACAGGTACACAGATACGCAGTATTTT.

This clonotype was detected only a few times. V usage is TRBV20-1 and J usage is TRBJ1-2; TRBD1 agrees at 10 bases. V gave up 1 base and J gave up 2 bases; unmatched junction bases: 1. This CDR3 has 14 residues. The germline V gene has CDR1 DFQATT and CDR2 SNEGSKA (reference sequence). CDR3: CSARGDRGNYGYTF. The CDR3 DNA is TGCAGTGCTAGAGGGGACAGGGGAAACTATGGCTACACCTTC.

This clonotype has just a few counts. The genes are TRBV29-1 and TRBJ1-3; weak D call: TRBD1 (5 bases). The CDR3 spans 15 residues. CDR1 is SQVTM, CDR2 ANQGSEA, per germline. V was pared by 7 bases and J by 0 bases, with 16 bases between. The CDR3 nucleotides read TGCAGCGCCCAGGGACGAGCCAACTCTGGAAACACCATATATTTT. Encoded protein: CSAQGRANSGNTIYF.

The table lists this clonotype with a few counts. The chain employs TRBV3-1 and TRBJ1-6; TRBD1 aligns across 9 bases. Per germline, CDR1 LGHDT and CDR2 YNNKEL (reference sequence). Losses at the gene ends were 1 base for V and 14 bases for J; bases not matched to a gene: 12. This CDR3 has 16 amino acids. CDR3 nucleotide sequence: TGTGCCAGCAGCCAAGGGTCCCCGGGACAGGGTATAACCCTCCACTTT. It yields the protein CASSQGSPGQGITLHF. The whole variable domain, remainder taken from reference TRBV3-1 and TRBJ1-6, is DTAVSQTPKYLVTQMGNDKSIKCEQNLGHDTMYWYKQDSKKFLKIMFSYNNKELIINETVPNRFSPKSPDKAHLNLHINSLELGDSAVYFCASSQGSPGQGITLHFGNGTRLTVT.

This clonotype has ten or more counts. The rearrangement joins TRBV5-1 to TRBJ2-3, with 12 positions matching TRBD1. The trim removed 5 bases at V and 4 bases at J, leaving 8 bases unmatched. There are 16 residues in the CDR3. Germline V gene data show CDR1 as SGHRS and CDR2 as YFSETQ. The CDR3 loop is CASSSGQGARADTQYF. The CDR3 bases are TGCGCCAGCAGTTCGGGACAGGGGGCGCGTGCAGATACGCAGTATTTT.

V gene TRBV19 combines with J gene TRBJ1-2; unclear D gene. Deletions cut 7 bases from V and 7 bases from J, with 13 bases between. Germline-derived CDR1 and CDR2 are LNHDA and SQIVND (reference sequence). The CDR3 consists of 12 residues. The CDR3 bases are TGTGCCAGTATTGGTTACCGGTCTGGCTACACCTTC. Protein sequence: CASIGYRSGYTF.

Ten or more counts support this clonotype. This chain links TRBV4-1 with TRBJ2-5, with TRBD2 matching over 8 bases. The CDR3 loop spans 14 amino acids. V was clipped by 6 bases and J by 5 bases; unmatched bases: 8. Germline V gives CDR1 MGHRA, CDR2 YSYEKL. CDR3 coding DNA: TGCGCCAGCAGTCCGCGCGGGGGGTTGGAGACCCAGTACTTC. This encodes CASSPRGGLETQYF.

In this sample, this clonotype turned up many times. The chain joins TRBV5-1 to TRBJ1-2, with no clear D. Trimming shortened V by 5 bases and J by 8 bases, and 16 bases separated the two germline ends. The V gene's germline CDR1 is SGHRS and CDR2 YFSETQ. The CDR3 is 13 amino acids. In DNA form, the CDR3 reads TGCGCCAGCAGGACTGGCCCTATCGAGGGCTACACCTTC. This translates into CASRTGPIEGYTF.

This clonotype occurred a few times. The CDR3 here is CATRPGGGRELFF. CDR3 in DNA: TGTGCCACCCGGCCAGGCGGGGGCAGGGAGCTGTTTTTT. The gene calls are TRBV6-5 and TRBJ2-2; the D gene is possibly TRBD2 (7 bases). The V gene lost 10 bases and the J gene lost 9 bases, with 18 bases spanning the gap. Germline V gene sequence: CDR1 MNHEY, CDR2 SVGAGI. This CDR3 contains 13 residues.

The chain couples TRBV12-3 or TRBV12-4 to TRBJ2-7; 9 bases match TRBD1. The CDR3 loop spans 15 amino acids. Trimming cost V 5 bases and J 5 bases; bases outside gene matches: 10. CDR3 sequence: CASSAGQGFNNEQYF. The DNA of the CDR3 is TGTGCCAGCAGTGCAGGACAGGGGTTTAATAACGAGCAGTACTTC.

This rearrangement joins TRBV7-2 to TRBJ1-1, with D possibly being TRBD1 (6 bases). V lost 8 bases to trimming and J lost 1 base, with 14 bases between them. Germline assignment: CDR1 SGHTA and CDR2 FQGNSA. The CDR3 spans 14 residues. The DNA of the CDR3 is TGTGCCAGCCAGCCAGGGGCTGGGAACACTGAAGCTTTCTTT. This translates into CASQPGAGNTEAFF.

This chain connects TRBV6-1 to TRBJ1-1; maybe TRBD1 (5 bases). The CDR3 is 15 residues long. The V and J ends lost 6 bases and 2 bases respectively, with 16 bases between them. Per germline, CDR1 MNHNS and CDR2 SASEGT. The CDR3 here is CASSSTGFQNTEAFF. The DNA for the CDR3 is TGTGCCAGCAGCTCAACAGGCTTCCAAAACACTGAAGCTTTCTTT.

The gene calls are TRBV29-1 and TRBJ2-3; 7 nucleotides align to TRBD1. Germline trimming cut 3 bases from V and 2 bases from J; bases unmatched to any gene: 5. The CDR3 is 14 residues long. Per germline, CDR1 SQVTM and CDR2 ANQGSEA. The DNA of the CDR3 is TGCAGCGTTGATGTGACAGGGTTCACAGATACGCAGTATTTT. Translation gives CSVDVTGFTDTQYF.